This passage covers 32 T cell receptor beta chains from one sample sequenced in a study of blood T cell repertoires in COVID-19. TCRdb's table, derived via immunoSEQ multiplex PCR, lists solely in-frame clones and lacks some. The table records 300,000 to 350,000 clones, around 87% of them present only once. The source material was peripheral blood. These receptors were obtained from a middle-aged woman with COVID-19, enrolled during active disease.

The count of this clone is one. The DNA for the CDR3 is TGTGCCAGCAGTTACGGACAGGGAAGCACAGATACGCAGTATTTT. Translated: CASSYGQGSTDTQYF. This chain joins TRBV6-6 and TRBJ2-3; 8 bases are shared with TRBD1. CDR1 MNHNY and CDR2 SVGAGI come from the germline V gene (reference sequence). V shed 2 bases, J shed 0 bases, and the junction held 1 base outside the gene matches. This CDR3 contains 15 residues.

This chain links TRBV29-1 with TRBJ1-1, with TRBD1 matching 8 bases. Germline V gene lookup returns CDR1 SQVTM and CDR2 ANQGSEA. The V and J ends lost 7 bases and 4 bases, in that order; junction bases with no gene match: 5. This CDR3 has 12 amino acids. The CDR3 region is CSAGQGGTEAFF. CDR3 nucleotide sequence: TGCAGCGCCGGACAGGGTGGCACTGAAGCTTTCTTT.

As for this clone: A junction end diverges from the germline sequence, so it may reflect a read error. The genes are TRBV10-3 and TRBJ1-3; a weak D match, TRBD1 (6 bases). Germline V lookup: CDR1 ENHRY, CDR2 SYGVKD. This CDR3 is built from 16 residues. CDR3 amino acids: CAIRVGQSFSGNTIYF. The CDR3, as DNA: TGTGCTATCAGGGTCGGACAGAGCTTCTCTGGAAACACCATATATTTT.

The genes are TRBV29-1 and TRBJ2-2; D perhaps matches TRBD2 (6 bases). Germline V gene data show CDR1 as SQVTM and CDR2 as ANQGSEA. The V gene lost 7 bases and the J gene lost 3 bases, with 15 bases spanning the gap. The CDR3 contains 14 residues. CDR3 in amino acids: CSATGGTYTGELFF. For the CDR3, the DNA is TGCAGCGCGACCGGGGGAACCTACACCGGGGAGCTGTTTTTT.

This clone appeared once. Here the CDR3 reads CASSFSILDRVNSADTQYF. CDR3 DNA: TGTGCCAGCAGCTTCTCCATCCTTGACAGGGTTAATAGCGCAGATACGCAGTATTTT. The chain carries TRBV7-3 and TRBJ2-3, with 7 bases identical to TRBD1. The V gene end was trimmed by 3 bases and the J gene end by 4 bases; junction bases not matched to a gene: 19. In germline, CDR1 is SGHTA, CDR2 FQGTGA. The CDR3 is made up of 19 amino acids.

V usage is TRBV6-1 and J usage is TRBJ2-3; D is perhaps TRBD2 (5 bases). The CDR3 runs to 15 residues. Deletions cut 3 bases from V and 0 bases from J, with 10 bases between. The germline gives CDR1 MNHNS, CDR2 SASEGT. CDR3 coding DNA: TGTGCCAGCAGTGATATCGGGATTAGCACAGATACGCAGTATTTT. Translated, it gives CASSDIGISTDTQYF.

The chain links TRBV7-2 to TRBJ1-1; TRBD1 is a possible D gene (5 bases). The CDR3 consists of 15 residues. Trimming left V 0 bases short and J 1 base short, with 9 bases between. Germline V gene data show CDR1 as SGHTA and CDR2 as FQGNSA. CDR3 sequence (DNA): TGTGCCAGCAGCTTAGCAGGGGCCCAGAACACTGAAGCTTTCTTT. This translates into CASSLAGAQNTEAFF. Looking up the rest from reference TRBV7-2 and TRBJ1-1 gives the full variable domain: GAGVSQSPSNKVTEKGKDVELRCDPISGHTALYWYRQSLGQGLEFLIYFQGNSAPDKSGLPSDRFSAERTGGSVSTLTIQRTQQEDSAVYLCASSLAGAQNTEAFFGQGTRLTVV.

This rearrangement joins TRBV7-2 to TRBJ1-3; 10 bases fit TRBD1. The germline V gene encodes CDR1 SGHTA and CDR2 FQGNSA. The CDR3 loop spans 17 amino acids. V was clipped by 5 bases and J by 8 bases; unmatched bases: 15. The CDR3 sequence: CASSNAFTGTGVDTIYF. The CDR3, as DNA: TGTGCCAGCAGCAACGCCTTCACCGGGACAGGGGTGGACACCATATATTTT.

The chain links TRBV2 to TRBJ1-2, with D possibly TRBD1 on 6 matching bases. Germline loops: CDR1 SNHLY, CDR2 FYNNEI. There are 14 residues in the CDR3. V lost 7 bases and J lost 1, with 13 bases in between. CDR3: CASKDSALNYGYTF. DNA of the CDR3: TGTGCCAGCAAGGACAGCGCCCTTAACTATGGCTACACCTTC.

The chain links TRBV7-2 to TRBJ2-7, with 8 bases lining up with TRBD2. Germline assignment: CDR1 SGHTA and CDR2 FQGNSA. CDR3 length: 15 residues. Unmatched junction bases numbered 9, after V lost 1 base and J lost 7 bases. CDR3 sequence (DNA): TGTGCCAGCAGCTTAGTCGAGAGCGGGAGTAGGGAGCAGTACTTC. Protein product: CASSLVESGSREQYF.

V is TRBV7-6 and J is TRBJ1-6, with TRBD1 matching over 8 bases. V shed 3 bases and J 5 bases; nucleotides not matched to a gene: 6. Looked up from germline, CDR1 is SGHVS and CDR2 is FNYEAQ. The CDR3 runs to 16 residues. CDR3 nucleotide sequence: TGTGCCAGCAGCTTGGACAGGGCAAGGGATAATTCACCCCTCCACTTT. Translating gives CASSLDRARDNSPLHF.

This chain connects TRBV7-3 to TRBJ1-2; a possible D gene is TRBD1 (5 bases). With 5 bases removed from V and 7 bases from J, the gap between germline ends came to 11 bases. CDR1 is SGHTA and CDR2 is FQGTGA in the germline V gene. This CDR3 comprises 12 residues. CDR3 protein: CASSPGQGGYTF. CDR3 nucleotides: TGTGCCAGCAGCCCTGGTCAGGGTGGCTACACCTTC.

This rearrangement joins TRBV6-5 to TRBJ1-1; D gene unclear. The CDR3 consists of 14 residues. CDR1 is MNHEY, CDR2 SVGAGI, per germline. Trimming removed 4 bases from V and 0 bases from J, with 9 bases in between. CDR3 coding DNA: TGTGCCAGCAGTTTGACGGGTCTGAACACTGAAGCTTTCTTT. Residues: CASSLTGLNTEAFF.

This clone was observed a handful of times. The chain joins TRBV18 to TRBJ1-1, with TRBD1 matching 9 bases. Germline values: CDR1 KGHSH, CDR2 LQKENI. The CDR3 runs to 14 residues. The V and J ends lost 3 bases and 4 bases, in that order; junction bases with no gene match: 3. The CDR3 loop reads CASSPTGGVTEAFF. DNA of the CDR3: TGTGCCAGCTCACCGACAGGGGGGGTCACTGAAGCTTTCTTT.

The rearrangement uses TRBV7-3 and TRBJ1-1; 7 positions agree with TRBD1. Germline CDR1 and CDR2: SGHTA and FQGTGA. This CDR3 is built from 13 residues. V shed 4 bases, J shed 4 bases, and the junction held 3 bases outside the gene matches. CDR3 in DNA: TGTGCCAGCAGCTCTCAGGGGGTCACTGAAGCTTTCTTT. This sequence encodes CASSSQGVTEAFF.

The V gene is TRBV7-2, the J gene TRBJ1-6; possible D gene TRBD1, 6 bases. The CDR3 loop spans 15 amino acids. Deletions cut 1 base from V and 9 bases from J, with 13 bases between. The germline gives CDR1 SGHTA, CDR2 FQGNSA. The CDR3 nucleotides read TGTGCCAGCAGCTTAGACAGGGCGTCTGGTTCACCCCTCCACTTT. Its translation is CASSLDRASGSPLHF.

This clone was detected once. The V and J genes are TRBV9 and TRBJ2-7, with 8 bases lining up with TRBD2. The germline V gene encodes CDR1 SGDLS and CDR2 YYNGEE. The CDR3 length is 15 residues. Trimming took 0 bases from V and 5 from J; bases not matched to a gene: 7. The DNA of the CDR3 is TGTGCCAGCAGCGTAGTTAGCGGGACCATCCACGAGCAGTACTTC. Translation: CASSVVSGTIHEQYF.

DNA of the CDR3: TGTGCCAGCAGACGGGGTGTGAACACTGAAGCTTTCTTT. Translation gives CASRRGVNTEAFF. V and J are TRBV12-3 or TRBV12-4 and TRBJ1-1; D ambiguous. The ends were cut back, 6 bases at V and 0 bases at J, with 8 bases in the middle. CDR3 length: 13 amino acids.

The CDR3 loop reads CASTPEGRHQPQHF. CDR3 in DNA: TGTGCCAGTACTCCGGAGGGCAGGCATCAGCCCCAGCATTTT. The genes are TRBV19 and TRBJ1-5; D is unclear. V was clipped by 7 bases and J by 5 bases, with 15 bases between them. The CDR3 sequence is 14 residues long. CDR1 and CDR2 (germline): LNHDA, SQIVND (reference sequence).

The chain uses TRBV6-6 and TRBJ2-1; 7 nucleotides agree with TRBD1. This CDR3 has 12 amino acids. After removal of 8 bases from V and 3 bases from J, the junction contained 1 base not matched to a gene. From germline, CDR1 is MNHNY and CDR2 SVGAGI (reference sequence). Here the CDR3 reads CASWDSYNEQFF. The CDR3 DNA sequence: TGTGCCAGCTGGGACAGCTACAATGAGCAGTTCTTC.

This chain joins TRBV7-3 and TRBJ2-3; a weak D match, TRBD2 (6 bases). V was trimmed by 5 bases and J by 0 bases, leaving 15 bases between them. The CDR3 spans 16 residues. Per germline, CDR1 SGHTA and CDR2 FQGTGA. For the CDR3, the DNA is TGTGCCAGCAGCCCCTGGGGGGAAGCTAGCACAGATACGCAGTATTTT. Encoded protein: CASSPWGEASTDTQYF.

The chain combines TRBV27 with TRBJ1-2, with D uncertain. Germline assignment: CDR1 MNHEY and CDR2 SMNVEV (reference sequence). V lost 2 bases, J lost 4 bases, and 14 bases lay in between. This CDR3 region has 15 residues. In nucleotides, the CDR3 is TGTGCCAGCAGTTTAGGCGGGAACTCGGTCTATGGCTACACCTTC. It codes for CASSLGGNSVYGYTF.

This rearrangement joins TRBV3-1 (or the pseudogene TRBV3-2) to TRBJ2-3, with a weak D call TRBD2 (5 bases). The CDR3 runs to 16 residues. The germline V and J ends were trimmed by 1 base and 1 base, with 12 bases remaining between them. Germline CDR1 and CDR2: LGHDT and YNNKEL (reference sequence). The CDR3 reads CASSQAGWRGTDTQYF. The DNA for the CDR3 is TGTGCCAGCAGCCAAGCGGGTTGGCGGGGCACAGATACGCAGTATTTT.

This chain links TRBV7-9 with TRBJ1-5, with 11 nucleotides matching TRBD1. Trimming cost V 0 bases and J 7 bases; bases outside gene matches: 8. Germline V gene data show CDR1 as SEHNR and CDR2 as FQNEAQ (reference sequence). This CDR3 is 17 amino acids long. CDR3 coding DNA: TGTGCCAGCAGCTTAGCGGGACAGGGGGGGATCAGACAGCCCCAGCATTTT. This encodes CASSLAGQGGIRQPQHF.

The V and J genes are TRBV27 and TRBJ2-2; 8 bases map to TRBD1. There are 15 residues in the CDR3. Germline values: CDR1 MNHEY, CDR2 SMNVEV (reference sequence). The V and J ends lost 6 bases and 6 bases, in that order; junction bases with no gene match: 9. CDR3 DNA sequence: TGTGCCAGCAGGGAGACAGGGGTCTGGTCCGGGGAGCTGTTTTTT. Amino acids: CASRETGVWSGELFF.

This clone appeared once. The CDR3, as DNA: TGTGCCAGCACCAGGGGGAATCAGAACACTGAAGCTTTCTTT. It yields the protein CASTRGNQNTEAFF. The genes are TRBV6-1 and TRBJ1-1; TRBD1 aligns across 7 bases. The J segment lost 1 base and the V segment lost 7 bases, leaving 6 bases of the junction unmatched. CDR3 length equals 14 residues. The V gene's germline CDR1 is MNHNS and CDR2 SASEGT.

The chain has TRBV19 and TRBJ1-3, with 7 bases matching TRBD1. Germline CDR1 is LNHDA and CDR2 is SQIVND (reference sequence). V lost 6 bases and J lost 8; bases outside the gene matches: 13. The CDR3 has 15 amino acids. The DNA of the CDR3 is TGTGCCAGTAGGCTACGACAGGGTTTTAAGGACACCATATATTTT. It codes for CASRLRQGFKDTIYF.

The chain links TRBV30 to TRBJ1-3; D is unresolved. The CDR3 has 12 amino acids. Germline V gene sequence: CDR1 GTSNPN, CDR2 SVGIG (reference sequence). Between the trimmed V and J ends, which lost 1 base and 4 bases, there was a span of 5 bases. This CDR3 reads CAWSAGGNTIYF. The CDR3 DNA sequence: TGTGCCTGGAGTGCGGGAGGAAACACCATATATTTT. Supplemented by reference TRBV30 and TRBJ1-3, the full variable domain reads SQTIHQWPATLVQPVGSPLSLECTVEGTSNPNLYWYRQAAGRGLQLLFYSVGIGQISSEVPQNLSASRPQDRQFILSSKKLLLSDSGFYLCAWSAGGNTIYFGEGSWLTVV.

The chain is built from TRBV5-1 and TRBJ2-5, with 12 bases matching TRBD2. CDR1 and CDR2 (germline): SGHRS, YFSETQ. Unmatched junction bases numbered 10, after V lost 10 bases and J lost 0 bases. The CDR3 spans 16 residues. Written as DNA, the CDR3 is TGCGCCTCCCGCTTCCTAGCGGGGGGGAACCAAGAGACCCAGTACTTC. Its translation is CASRFLAGGNQETQYF.

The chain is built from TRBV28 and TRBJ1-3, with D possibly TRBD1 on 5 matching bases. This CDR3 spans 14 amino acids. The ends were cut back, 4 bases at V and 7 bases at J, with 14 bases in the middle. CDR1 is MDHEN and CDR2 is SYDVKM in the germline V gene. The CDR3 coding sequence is TGTGCCAGCAGTTACCAGGGTGCCGGGAACACCATATATTTT. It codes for CASSYQGAGNTIYF.

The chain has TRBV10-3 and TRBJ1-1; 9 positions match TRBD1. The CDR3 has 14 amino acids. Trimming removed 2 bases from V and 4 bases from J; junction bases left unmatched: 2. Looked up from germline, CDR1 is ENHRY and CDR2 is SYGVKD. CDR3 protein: CAISEDRGSTEAFF. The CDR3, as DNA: TGTGCCATCAGTGAGGACAGGGGGTCCACTGAAGCTTTCTTT.

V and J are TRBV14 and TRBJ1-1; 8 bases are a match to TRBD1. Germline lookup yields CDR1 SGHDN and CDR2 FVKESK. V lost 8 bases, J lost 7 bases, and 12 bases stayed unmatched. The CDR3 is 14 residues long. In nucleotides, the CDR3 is TGTGCCAGCGGAATAGGAGCCGGGACAGGTGAAGCTTTCTTT. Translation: CASGIGAGTGEAFF.